These T cell receptor beta chains were read from a single sample in a study of CD8 T cells in Susac syndrome. One entry per CDR3 protein results from TCRdb running MiXCR on the immunoSEQ multiplex PCR reads. There are 150,000 to 200,000 distinct CDR3 sequences in the sample; 90% to 95% occur only once, and 0.099% lies in the top ten. The sequenced sample was CD4+ T cells from PBMCs. The receptors were sampled from a human donor with Susac syndrome. CDR3s include the opening cysteine and the closing phenylalanine or tryptophan. The D gene is left open where the match is weak.

TRBJ2-2 TRBV7-9 NA TGTGCCAGCAGCTCACTCTGGCGTACCGGGGAGCTGTTTTTT CASSSLWRTGELFF
TRBJ2-1 TRBV14 NA TGTGCCAGCAGCCCGCCGATCGCACTAAATGAGCAGTTCTTC CASSPPIALNEQFF
TRBJ1-1 TRBV6-4 NA TGTGCCAGCAGTGACGACGGCTACACTGAAGCTTTCTTT CASSDDGYTEAFF
TRBJ2-7 TRBV6-6 TRBD1 TGTGCCAGCAGTTCCGGACAGGACAGCGAGCAGTACTTC CASSSGQDSEQYF
TRBJ1-3 TRBV28 NA TGTGCCAGCAGTCGCCACCGACAGACCTCTGGAAACACCATATATTTT CASSRHRQTSGNTIYF
TRBJ2-1 TRBV9 NA TGTGCCAGCAGCGTAGAAGGTAGGGAATACAATGAGCAGTTCTTC CASSVEGREYNEQFF
TRBJ2-7 TRBV19 TRBD1 TGTGCCAGTAGAAGGACAGGGGGATCCTACGAGCAGTACTTC CASRRTGGSYEQYF
TRBJ1-6 TRBV12-3/TRBV12-4 NA TGTGCCAGCCGGAGGGACGGCGATAATTCACCCCTCCACTTT CASRRDGDNSPLHF
TRBJ2-7 TRBV12-3/TRBV12-4 NA TGTGCCAGCAGTTGGGAAAAGACTTACGAGCAGTACTTC CASSWEKTYEQYF
TRBJ2-3 TRBV25-1 NA TGTGCCAGCAGCGGGGGAAGGGGCGGTTTTTTCACAGATACGCAGTATTTT CASSGGRGGFFTDTQYF